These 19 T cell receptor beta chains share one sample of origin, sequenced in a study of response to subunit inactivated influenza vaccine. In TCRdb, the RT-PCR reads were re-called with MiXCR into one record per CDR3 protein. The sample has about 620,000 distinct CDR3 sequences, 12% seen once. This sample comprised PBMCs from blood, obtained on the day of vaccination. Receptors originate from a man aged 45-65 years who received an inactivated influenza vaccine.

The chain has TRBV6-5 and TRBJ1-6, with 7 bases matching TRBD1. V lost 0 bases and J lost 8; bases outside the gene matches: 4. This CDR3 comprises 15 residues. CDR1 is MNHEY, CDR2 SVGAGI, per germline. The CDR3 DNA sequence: TGTGCCAGCAGTTACTCGACAGGGAGGGATTCACCCCTCCACTTT. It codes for CASSYSTGRDSPLHF.

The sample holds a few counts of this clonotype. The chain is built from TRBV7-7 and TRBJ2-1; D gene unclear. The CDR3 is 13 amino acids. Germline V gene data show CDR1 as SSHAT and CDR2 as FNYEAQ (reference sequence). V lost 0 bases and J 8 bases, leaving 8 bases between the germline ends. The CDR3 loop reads CASSLAGWDEQFF. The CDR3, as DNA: TGTGCCAGCAGCTTAGCCGGTTGGGATGAGCAGTTCTTC.

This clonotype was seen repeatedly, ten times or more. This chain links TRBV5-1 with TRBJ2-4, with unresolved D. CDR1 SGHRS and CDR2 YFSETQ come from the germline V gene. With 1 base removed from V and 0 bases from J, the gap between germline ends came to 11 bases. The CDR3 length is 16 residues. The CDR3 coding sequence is TGCGCCAGCAGCTTGCCCGAACCTCTAGCCAAAAACATTCAGTACTTC. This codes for CASSLPEPLAKNIQYF.

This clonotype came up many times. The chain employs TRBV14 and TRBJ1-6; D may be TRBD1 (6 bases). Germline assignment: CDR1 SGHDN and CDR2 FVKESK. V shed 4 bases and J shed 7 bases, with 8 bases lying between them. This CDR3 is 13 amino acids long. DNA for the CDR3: TGTGCCAGCAGCCGACAGGCAAATTCACCCCTCCACTTT. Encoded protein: CASSRQANSPLHF. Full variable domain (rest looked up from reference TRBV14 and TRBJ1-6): EAGVTQFPSHSVIEKGQTVTLRCDPISGHDNLYWYRRVMGKEIKFLLHFVKESKQDESGMPNNRFLAERTGGTYSTLKVQPAELEDSGVYFCASSRQANSPLHFGNGTRLTVT.

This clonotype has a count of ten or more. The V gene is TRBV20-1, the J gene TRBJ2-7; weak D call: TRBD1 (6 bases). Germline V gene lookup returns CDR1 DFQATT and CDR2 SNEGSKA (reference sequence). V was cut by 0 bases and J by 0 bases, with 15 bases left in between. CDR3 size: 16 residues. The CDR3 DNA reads TGCAGTGCTAGAGATCAGGGGACATATAACTCCTACGAGCAGTACTTC. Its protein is CSARDQGTYNSYEQYF.

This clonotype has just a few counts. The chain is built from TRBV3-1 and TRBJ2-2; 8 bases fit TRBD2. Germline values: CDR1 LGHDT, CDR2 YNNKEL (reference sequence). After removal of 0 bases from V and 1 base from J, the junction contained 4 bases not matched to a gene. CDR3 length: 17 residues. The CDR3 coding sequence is TGTGCCAGCAGCCAAGAGCTTAGCGGGGTGAACACCGGGGAGCTGTTTTTT. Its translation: CASSQELSGVNTGELFF.

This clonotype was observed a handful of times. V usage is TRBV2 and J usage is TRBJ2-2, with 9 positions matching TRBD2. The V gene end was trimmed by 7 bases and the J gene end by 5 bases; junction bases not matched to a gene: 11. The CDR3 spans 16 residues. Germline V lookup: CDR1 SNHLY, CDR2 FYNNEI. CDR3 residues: CASMLTAGGRTGELFF. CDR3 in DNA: TGTGCCAGCATGCTAACGGCGGGGGGGCGAACCGGGGAGCTGTTTTTT.

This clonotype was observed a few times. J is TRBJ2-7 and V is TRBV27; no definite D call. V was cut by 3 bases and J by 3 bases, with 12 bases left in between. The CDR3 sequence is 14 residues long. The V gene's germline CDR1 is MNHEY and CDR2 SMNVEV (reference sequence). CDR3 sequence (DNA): TGTGCCAGCAGTTTCCTCATCGGAGACTACGAGCAGTACTTC. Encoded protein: CASSFLIGDYEQYF.

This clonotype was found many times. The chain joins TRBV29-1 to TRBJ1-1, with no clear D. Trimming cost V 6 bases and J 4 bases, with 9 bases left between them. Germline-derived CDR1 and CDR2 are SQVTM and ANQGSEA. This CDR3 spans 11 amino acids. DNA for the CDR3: TGCAGCGTACAGCTCCTCACTGAAGCTTTCTTT. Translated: CSVQLLTEAFF.

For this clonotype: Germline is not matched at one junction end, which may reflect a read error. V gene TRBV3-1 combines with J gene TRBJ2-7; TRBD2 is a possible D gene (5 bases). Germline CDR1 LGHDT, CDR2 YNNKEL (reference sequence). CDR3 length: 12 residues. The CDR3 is CAISQGSGEQYF. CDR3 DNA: TGTGCCATCAGCCAAGGGAGCGGCGAGCAGTACTTC.

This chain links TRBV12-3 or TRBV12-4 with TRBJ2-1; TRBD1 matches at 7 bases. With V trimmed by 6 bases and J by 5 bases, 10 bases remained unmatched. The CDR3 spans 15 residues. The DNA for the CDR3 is TGTGCCAGCAGCCGGGACAGCCTATCGAACAATGAGCAGTTCTTC. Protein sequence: CASSRDSLSNNEQFF.

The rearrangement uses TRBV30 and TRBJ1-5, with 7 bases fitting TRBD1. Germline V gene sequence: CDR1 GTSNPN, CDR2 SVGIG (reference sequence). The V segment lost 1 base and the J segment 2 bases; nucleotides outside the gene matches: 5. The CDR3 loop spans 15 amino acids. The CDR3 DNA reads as TGTGCCTGGAGTGGAGGGGGCATCGGCAATCAGCCCCAGCATTTT. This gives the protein CAWSGGGIGNQPQHF. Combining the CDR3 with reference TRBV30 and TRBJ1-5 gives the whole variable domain SQTIHQWPATLVQPVGSPLSLECTVEGTSNPNLYWYRQAAGRGLQLLFYSVGIGQISSEVPQNLSASRPQDRQFILSSKKLLLSDSGFYLCAWSGGGIGNQPQHFGDGTRLSIL.

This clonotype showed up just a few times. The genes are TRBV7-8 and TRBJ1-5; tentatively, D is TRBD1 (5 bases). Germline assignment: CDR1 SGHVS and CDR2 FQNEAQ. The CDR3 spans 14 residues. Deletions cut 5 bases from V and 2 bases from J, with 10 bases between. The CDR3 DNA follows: TGTGCCAGCAGCCCAGGGCCTGGCAATCAGCCCCAGCATTTT. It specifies CASSPGPGNQPQHF.

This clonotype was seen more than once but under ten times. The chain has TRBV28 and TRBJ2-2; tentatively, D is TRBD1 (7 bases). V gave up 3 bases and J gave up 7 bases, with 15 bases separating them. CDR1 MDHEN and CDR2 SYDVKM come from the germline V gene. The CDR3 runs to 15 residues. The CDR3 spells CASSFAGGLDGELFF. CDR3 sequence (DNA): TGTGCCAGCAGTTTTGCAGGGGGGCTTGACGGGGAGCTGTTTTTT.

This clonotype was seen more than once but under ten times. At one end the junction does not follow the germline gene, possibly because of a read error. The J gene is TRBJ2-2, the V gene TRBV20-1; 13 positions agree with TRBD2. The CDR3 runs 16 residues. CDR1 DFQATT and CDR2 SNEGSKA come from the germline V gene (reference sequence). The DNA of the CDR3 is TGCTGTGCTAAGGGACTAGCGGGGACGAACACCGGGGAGCTGTTTTTT. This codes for CCAKGLAGTNTGELFF.

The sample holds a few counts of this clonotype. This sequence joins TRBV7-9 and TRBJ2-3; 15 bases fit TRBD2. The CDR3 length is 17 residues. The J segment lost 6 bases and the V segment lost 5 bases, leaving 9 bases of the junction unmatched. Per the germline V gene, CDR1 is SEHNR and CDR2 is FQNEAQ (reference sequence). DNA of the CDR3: TGTGCCAGCAGCCGGACTAGCGGGGGGGCTTTGGCCGATACGCAGTATTTT. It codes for CASSRTSGGALADTQYF.

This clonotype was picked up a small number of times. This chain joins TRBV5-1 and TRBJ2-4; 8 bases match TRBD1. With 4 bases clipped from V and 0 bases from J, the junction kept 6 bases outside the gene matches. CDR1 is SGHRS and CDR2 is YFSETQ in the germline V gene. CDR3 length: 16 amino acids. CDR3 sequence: CASSTEGQGAKNIQYF. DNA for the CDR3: TGCGCCAGCAGCACCGAAGGACAGGGAGCCAAAAACATTCAGTACTTC. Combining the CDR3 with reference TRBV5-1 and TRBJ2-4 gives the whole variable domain KAGVTQTPRYLIKTRGQQVTLSCSPISGHRSVSWYQQTPGQGLQFLFEYFSETQRNKGNFPGRFSGRQFSNSRSEMNVSTLELGDSALYLCASSTEGQGAKNIQYFGAGTRLSVL.

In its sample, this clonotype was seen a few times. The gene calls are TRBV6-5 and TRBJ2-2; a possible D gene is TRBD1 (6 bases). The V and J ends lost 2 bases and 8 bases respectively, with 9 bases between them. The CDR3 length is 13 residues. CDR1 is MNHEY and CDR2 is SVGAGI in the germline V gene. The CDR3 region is CASSYGQGGELFF. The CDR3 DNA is TGTGCCAGCAGTTACGGGCAGGGGGGGGAGCTGTTTTTT.

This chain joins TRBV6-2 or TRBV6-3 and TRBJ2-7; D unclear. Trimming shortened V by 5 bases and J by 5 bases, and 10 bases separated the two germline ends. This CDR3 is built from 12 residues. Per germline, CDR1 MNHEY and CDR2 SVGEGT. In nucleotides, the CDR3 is TGTGCCAGCAGTCCCACAGTCCACGAGCAGTACTTC. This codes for CASSPTVHEQYF.